This TCR beta chain is drawn from a study of blood T cell repertoires in COVID-19. With 3 bases clipped from V and 8 bases from J, the junction kept 12 bases outside the gene matches. CDR1 is SGHRS, CDR2 YFSETQ, per germline. The CDR3 is 16 amino acids. Under the authors' procedure: Counts of nucleated cells, estimated from reference gene primer amplification, were obtained. TCRdb keeps only in-frame clones here, not all; method: immunoSEQ multiplex PCR. V, J and clone size derive from that table, while D and trimming were established from the DNA sequence. The table records approximately 270,000 clones, 85% to 90% of them present only once. Cohort 3 donors counted as recovered after two negative PCRs, clearance, or resolved symptoms.

Sequenced input: PBMCs or T cells enriched from blood (not recorded which). The sequence derives from a man aged 35-49 years who had recovered from COVID-19. The chain employs TRBV5-1 and TRBJ2-1, with 9 bases fitting TRBD1. The CDR3 bases are TGCGCCAGCAGCTCCGAGGGAGGGACAGGGATTGATGAGCAGTTCTTC. Amino acid sequence: CASSSEGGTGIDEQFF.